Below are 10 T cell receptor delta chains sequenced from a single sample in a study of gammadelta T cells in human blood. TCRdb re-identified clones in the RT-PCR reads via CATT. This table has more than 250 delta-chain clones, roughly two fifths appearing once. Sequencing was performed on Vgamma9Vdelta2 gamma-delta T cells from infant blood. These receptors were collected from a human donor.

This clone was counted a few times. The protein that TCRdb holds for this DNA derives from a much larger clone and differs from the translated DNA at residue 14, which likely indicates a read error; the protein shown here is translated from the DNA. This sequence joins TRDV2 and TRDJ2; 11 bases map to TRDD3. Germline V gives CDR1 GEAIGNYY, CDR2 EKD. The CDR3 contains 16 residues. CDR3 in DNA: TGTGCCTGTGACAGTGGGGGATACGCTTTGACAGCACAAATCTTCTTT. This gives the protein CACDSGGYALTAQIFF.

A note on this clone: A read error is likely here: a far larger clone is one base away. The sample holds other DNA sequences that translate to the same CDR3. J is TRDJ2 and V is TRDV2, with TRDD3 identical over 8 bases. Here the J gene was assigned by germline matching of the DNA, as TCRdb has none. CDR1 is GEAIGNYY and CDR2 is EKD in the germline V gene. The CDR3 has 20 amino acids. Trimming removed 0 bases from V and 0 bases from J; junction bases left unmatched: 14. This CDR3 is CACDTVGDTQGRPLTAQLFF. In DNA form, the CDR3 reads TGTGCCTGTGACACCGTCGGGGATACCCAAGGCAGACCTTTGACAGCACAACTCTTCTTT.

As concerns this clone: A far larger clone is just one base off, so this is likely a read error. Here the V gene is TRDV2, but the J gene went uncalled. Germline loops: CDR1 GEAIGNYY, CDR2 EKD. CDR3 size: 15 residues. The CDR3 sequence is CACDTVGALTAQPFF. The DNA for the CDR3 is TGTGCCTGTGACACCGTTGGGGCTTTGACAGCACAACCCTTCTTT.

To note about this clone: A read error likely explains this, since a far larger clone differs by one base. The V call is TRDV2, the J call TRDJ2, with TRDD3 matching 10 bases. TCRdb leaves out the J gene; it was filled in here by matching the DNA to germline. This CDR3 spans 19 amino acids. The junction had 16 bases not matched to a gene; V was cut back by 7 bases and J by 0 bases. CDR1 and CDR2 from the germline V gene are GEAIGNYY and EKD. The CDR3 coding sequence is TGTGCCTGGGACTCCTTACTGGGGGATGCCGGTACTTTGACAGCACAACTCTTCTTT. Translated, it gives CAWDSLLGDAGTLTAQLFF.

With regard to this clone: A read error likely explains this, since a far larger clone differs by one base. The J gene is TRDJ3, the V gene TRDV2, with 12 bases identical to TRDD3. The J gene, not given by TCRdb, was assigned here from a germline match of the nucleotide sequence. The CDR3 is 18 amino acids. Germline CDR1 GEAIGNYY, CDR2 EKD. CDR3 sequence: CACDPLGDTSWDTRQMFF. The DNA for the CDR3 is TGTGCTTGTGACCCACTGGGGGATACCTCCTGGGACACCCGACAGATGTTTTTC.

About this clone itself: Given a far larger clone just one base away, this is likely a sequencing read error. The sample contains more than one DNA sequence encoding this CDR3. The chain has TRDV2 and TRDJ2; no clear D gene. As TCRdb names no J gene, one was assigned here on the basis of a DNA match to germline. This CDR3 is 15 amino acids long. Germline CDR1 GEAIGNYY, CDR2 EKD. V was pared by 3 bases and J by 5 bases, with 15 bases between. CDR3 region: CACDPLFGQTAQLFF. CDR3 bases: TGTGCCTGTGACCCCCTCTTCGGCCAAACAGCACAACTCTTCTTT.

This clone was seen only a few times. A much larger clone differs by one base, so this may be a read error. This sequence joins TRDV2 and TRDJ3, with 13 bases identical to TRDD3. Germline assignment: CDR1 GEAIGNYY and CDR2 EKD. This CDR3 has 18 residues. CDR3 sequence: CARDTGGYASWDTRQMFF. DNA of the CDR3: TGTGCCCGTGACACTGGGGGATACGCGTCCTGGGACACCCGACAGATGTTTTTC.

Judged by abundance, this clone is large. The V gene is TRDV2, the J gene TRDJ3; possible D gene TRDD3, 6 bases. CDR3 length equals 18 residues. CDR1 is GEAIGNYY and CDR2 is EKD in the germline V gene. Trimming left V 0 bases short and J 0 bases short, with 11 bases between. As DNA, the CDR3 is TGTGCCTGTGACACCGCTGGGGCCCACTCCTGGGACACCCGACAGATGTTTTTC. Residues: CACDTAGAHSWDTRQMFF.

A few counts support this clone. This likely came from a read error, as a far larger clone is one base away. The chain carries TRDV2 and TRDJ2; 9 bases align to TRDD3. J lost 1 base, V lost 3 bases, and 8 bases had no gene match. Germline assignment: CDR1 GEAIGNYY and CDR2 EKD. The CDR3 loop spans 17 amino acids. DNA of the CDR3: TGTGCCTGTGACGCTCTGGGGGATGCGGGTTTGACAGCACAACTCTTCTTT. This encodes CACDALGDAGLTAQLFF.

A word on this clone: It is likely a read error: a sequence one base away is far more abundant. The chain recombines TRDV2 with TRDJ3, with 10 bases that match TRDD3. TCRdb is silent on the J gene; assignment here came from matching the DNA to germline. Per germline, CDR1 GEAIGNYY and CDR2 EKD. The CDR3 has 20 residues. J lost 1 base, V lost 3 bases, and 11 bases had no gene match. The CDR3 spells CACDSSTGGWSSWDTRQMFF. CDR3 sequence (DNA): TGTGCCTGTGACTCCAGTACTGGGGGATGGAGTTCCTGGGACACCCGACAGATGTTTTTC.